A selection of T cell receptor beta chains follows, all from one sample in a study of CD8 T cells in Susac syndrome. TCRdb called the immunoSEQ multiplex PCR reads again in MiXCR, with one record for every CDR3 protein. Of some 260,000 distinct CDR3 sequences listed, 70% to 90% were seen once; the top ten hold around 0.12%. The sequenced sample was CD8+ T cells from PBMCs. The receptors stem from a human donor with multiple sclerosis. CDR3s include the opening cysteine and the closing phenylalanine or tryptophan. The D gene is left open where the match is weak. Rows may omit the clone size; those that give it use once, few, many or a size class.

clone size | J gene | D gene | V gene | CDR3 protein | CDR3 DNA
NA | TRBJ2-1 | NA | TRBV5-4 | CASSARRDEQFF | TGTGCCAGCAGCGCACGGAGGGATGAGCAGTTCTTC
once | TRBJ2-3 | NA | TRBV12-3/TRBV12-4 | CASAPFTDTQYF | TGTGCCAGCGCTCCGTTCACAGATACGCAGTATTTT
NA | TRBJ1-6 | NA | TRBV14 | CASSQVRTGNSPLHF | TGTGCCAGCAGCCAAGTAAGGACGGGGAATTCACCCCTCCACTTT
NA | TRBJ2-6 | TRBD1 | TRBV29-1 | CSVAGGPSGANVLTF | TGCAGCGTTGCAGGGGGCCCCTCTGGGGCCAACGTCCTGACTTTC
NA | TRBJ2-1 | TRBD2 | TRBV6-2/TRBV6-3 | CASSRLARGNEQFF | TGTGCCAGCAGCCGACTAGCTAGGGGCAATGAGCAGTTCTTC
NA | TRBJ2-3 | NA | TRBV7-9 | CAARVDGTDTQYF | TGTGCCGCCAGGGTTGACGGCACAGATACGCAGTATTTT
once | TRBJ1-1 | NA | TRBV25-1 | CASGLGFEAFF | TGTGCCAGCGGCCTAGGATTTGAAGCTTTCTTT
NA | TRBJ2-1 | NA | TRBV5-6 | CASSLGATPYNEQFF | TGTGCCAGCAGCTTGGGGGCCACCCCCTACAATGAGCAGTTCTTC
NA | TRBJ2-7 | NA | TRBV2 | CASLLGGRREQYF | TGTGCCAGCCTCCTCGGGGGGCGCCGAGAGCAGTACTTC
NA | TRBJ2-6 | TRBD1 | TRBV20-1 | CSASDTGVPGANVLTF | TGCAGTGCTAGCGACACAGGGGTACCCGGGGCCAACGTCCTGACTTTC
NA | TRBJ2-1 | TRBD2 | TRBV3-1 | CASSQDRAGPFNEQFF | TGTGCCAGCAGCCAAGATCGAGCGGGGCCCTTCAATGAGCAGTTCTTC
once | TRBJ2-1 | TRBD2 | TRBV7-9 | CASSLAPGLAVYNEQFF | TGTGCCAGCAGCTTAGCCCCAGGACTAGCGGTTTACAATGAGCAGTTCTTC
NA | TRBJ2-7 | NA | TRBV5-1 | CASSLDRSPYEQYF | TGCGCCAGCAGCTTGGATAGGAGCCCCTACGAGCAGTACTTC
NA | TRBJ2-3 | TRBD1 | TRBV6-5 | CASSLGTGNTDTQYF | TGTGCCAGCAGTCTCGGGACAGGGAACACAGATACGCAGTATTTT
once | TRBJ2-3 | NA | TRBV6-2/TRBV6-3 | CASSYSNRKATQYF | TGTGCCAGCAGTTACTCGAACAGGAAAGCTACGCAGTATTTT
once | TRBJ2-7 | NA | TRBV27 | CASGPSGYSYEQYF | TGTGCCAGCGGACCGAGCGGATACTCCTACGAGCAGTACTTC
NA | TRBJ1-1 | NA | TRBV15 | CATSTASTGNTEAFF | TGTGCCACCAGCACAGCCTCAACGGGGAACACTGAAGCTTTCTTT
NA | TRBJ1-1 | NA | TRBV7-9 | CASSWFRVGAEAFF | TGTGCCAGCAGTTGGTTCAGGGTCGGGGCTGAAGCTTTCTTT
NA | TRBJ2-1 | NA | TRBV7-9 | CASSLEPLVWQFF | TGTGCCAGCAGCTTAGAACCTCTCGTATGGCAGTTCTTC
few | TRBJ1-1 | NA | TRBV29-1 | CSVGGTEAFF | TGCAGCGTTGGGGGAACTGAAGCTTTCTTT
NA | TRBJ2-7 | TRBD1 | TRBV9 | CASSVGDSNSYEQYF | TGTGCCAGCAGCGTAGGGGACAGCAACTCCTACGAGCAGTACTTC
once | TRBJ2-5 | TRBD2 | TRBV12-5 | CASGSTLAGEQETQYF | TGTGCTAGTGGCTCAACCTTAGCGGGAGAACAAGAGACCCAGTACTTC
NA | TRBJ2-5 | TRBD2 | TRBV7-9 | CASSFYPGGRSEETQYF | TGTGCCAGCAGCTTCTACCCTGGCGGGAGATCGGAAGAGACCCAGTACTTC
NA | TRBJ2-1 | TRBD2 | TRBV29-1 | CSVLPGVASGRGGDEQFF | TGCAGCGTCCTGCCGGGAGTTGCTAGCGGGAGGGGGGGCGATGAGCAGTTCTTC
NA | TRBJ1-1 | NA | TRBV28 | CASSIPTEYSTEAFF | TGTGCCAGCAGCATACCGACAGAGTATAGCACTGAAGCTTTCTTT
NA | TRBJ2-7 | TRBD1 | TRBV13 | CASSLASAGGLSYEQYF | TGTGCCAGCAGCTTAGCGTCGGCAGGGGGCCTATCCTACGAGCAGTACTTC
once | TRBJ2-3 | TRBD2 | TRBV7-9 | CASSHPERGGTDTQYF | TGTGCCAGCAGCCACCCCGAGCGGGGGGGCACAGATACGCAGTATTTT
NA | TRBJ2-7 | NA | TRBV12-3/TRBV12-4 | CASRGVDHYEQYF | TGTGCCAGCAGAGGGGTCGACCACTACGAGCAGTACTTC
NA | TRBJ1-1 | NA | TRBV10-3 | CAISESSGTSTEAFF | TGTGCCATCAGTGAGTCGTCAGGGACCAGCACTGAAGCTTTCTTT
once | TRBJ2-1 | TRBD2 | TRBV6-5 | CASSYAGVQFF | TGTGCCAGCAGTTACGCGGGAGTTCAGTTCTTC
NA | TRBJ2-1 | NA | TRBV9 | CASSVDYNEQFF | TGTGCCAGCAGCGTAGATTACAATGAGCAGTTCTTC
NA | TRBJ1-2 | NA | TRBV28 | CATLPPADGYGYTF | TGTGCCACCTTGCCTCCGGCGGACGGATATGGCTACACCTTC
once | TRBJ2-1 | TRBD2 | TRBV20-1 | CSARDGASGSLFEQFF | TGCAGTGCTAGAGATGGGGCTAGCGGGTCTTTATTTGAGCAGTTCTTC
NA | TRBJ1-2 | NA | TRBV28 | CASSFRGGYTF | TGTGCCAGCAGTTTTAGAGGAGGCTACACCTTC
NA | TRBJ2-3 | NA | TRBV3-1 | CASSQDRYGSTDTQYF | TGTGCCAGCAGCCAAGATCGCTATGGTAGCACAGATACGCAGTATTTT
NA | TRBJ2-1 | TRBD2 | TRBV19 | CASSIGLASYNEQFF | TGTGCCAGTAGTATTGGACTAGCTTCCTACAATGAGCAGTTCTTC
NA | TRBJ2-1 | NA | TRBV9 | CASSVRFNEQFF | TGTGCCAGCAGCGTACGGTTCAATGAGCAGTTCTTC
once | TRBJ2-7 | NA | TRBV30 | CAWTHDLMGLIYEQYF | TGTGCCTGGACCCACGATCTAATGGGACTTATCTACGAGCAGTACTTC
NA | TRBJ2-3 | NA | TRBV12-3/TRBV12-4 | CASSSGSTQYF | TGTGCCAGCAGTTCGGGGTCTACGCAGTATTTT
NA | TRBJ2-7 | TRBD2 | TRBV7-9 | CASSLGGAGTSSYEQYF | TGTGCCAGCAGCCTAGGGGGGGCCGGGACTAGCAGCTACGAGCAGTACTTC
NA | TRBJ1-2 | NA | TRBV2 | CANLTPGPTQGYTF | TGTGCCAACCTTACTCCGGGGCCCACCCAGGGCTACACCTTC
NA | TRBJ2-7 | TRBD2 | TRBV6-1 | CASSGRTSESYEQYF | TGTGCCAGTTCAGGCCGGACTAGCGAATCCTACGAGCAGTACTTC
NA | TRBJ1-2 | NA | TRBV14 | CASSLTGKVVNYGYTF | TGTGCCAGCAGCCTAACCGGGAAAGTCGTTAACTATGGCTACACCTTC
NA | TRBJ2-5 | NA | TRBV28 | CATGKTQYF | TGTGCCACGGGAAAGACCCAGTACTTC
NA | TRBJ1-2 | NA | TRBV13 | CASSLINYGYTF | TGTGCCAGCAGCTTAATCAACTATGGCTACACCTTC
NA | TRBJ1-1 | NA | TRBV10-3 | CAISDPGWGTTEAFF | TGTGCCATCAGTGACCCCGGATGGGGAACCACTGAAGCTTTCTTT
NA | TRBJ2-5 | NA | TRBV12-3/TRBV12-4 | CASSSQGDRVTQYF | TGTGCCAGCAGTTCGCAGGGCGACAGAGTAACCCAGTACTTC
NA | TRBJ1-1 | NA | TRBV27 | CASSLLVGGVMDTEAFF | TGTGCCAGCAGTTTATTAGTAGGCGGGGTTATGGACACTGAAGCTTTCTTT
NA | TRBJ2-5 | TRBD2 | TRBV4-1 | CASSQYLVRTSGRAGGETQYF | TGCGCCAGCAGCCAATATCTCGTGAGGACTAGCGGGAGGGCCGGGGGGGAGACCCAGTACTTC
NA | TRBJ2-5 | NA | TRBV11-2 | CASRAEGYQETQYF | TGTGCCAGCAGGGCCGAAGGTTACCAAGAGACCCAGTACTTC
NA | TRBJ2-2 | NA | TRBV9 | CASSVELRGELFF | TGTGCCAGCAGCGTAGAGTTACGCGGGGAGCTGTTTTTT
NA | TRBJ1-2 | NA | TRBV27 | CASSHSGNGYTF | TGTGCCAGCAGTCACTCCGGGAATGGCTACACCTTC
NA | TRBJ2-3 | NA | TRBV10-3 | CAISESYATGETDTQYF | TGTGCCATCAGTGAGTCTTACGCGACCGGTGAAACAGATACGCAGTATTTT
once | TRBJ2-5 | NA | TRBV20-1 | CSARDLSPETQYF | TGCAGTGCTAGAGATCTCTCTCCAGAGACCCAGTACTTC
NA | TRBJ1-1 | NA | TRBV15 | CATSGDGMNTEAFF | TGTGCCACCAGCGGTGACGGCATGAACACTGAAGCTTTCTTT
NA | TRBJ1-4 | TRBD1 | TRBV18 | CASSLTTGGSTNEKLFF | TGTGCCAGCTCACTAACTACAGGGGGCTCAACTAATGAAAAACTGTTTTTT
NA | TRBJ2-5 | TRBD1 | TRBV29-1 | CSVDILGGQGRAETQYF | TGCAGCGTTGACATACTAGGGGGACAGGGGAGAGCAGAGACCCAGTACTTC